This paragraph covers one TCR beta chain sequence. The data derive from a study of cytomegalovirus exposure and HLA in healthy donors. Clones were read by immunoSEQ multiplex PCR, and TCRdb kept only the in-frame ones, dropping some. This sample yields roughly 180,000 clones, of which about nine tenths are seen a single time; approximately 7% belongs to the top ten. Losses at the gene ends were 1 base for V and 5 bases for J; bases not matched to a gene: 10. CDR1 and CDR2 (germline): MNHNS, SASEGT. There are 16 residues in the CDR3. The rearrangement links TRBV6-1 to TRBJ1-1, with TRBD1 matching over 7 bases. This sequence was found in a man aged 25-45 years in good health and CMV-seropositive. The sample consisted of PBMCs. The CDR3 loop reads CASSEDAGGVWTEAFF. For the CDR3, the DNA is TGTGCCAGCAGTGAAGACGCAGGGGGGGTATGGACTGAAGCTTTCTTT.